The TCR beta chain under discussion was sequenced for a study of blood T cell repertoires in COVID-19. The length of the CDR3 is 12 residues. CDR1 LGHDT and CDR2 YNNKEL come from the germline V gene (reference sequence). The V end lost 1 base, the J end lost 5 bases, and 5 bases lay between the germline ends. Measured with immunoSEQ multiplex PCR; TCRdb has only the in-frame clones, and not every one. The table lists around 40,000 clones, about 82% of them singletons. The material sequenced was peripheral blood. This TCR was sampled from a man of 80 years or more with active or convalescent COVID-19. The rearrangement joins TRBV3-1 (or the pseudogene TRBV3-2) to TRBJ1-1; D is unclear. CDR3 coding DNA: TGTGCCAGCAGCCAAGCGGGAACTGAAGCTTTCTTT. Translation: CASSQAGTEAFF.